A single sample gave rise to the 29 T cell receptor beta chains below, sequenced in a study of T-cell memory formation after mild COVID-19. TCRdb itself ran the 5' RACE reads through MiXCR, one entry per CDR3 protein. The repertoire holds hundreds of thousands of distinct CDR3 sequences, more than 15% seen once, with around 11% in the top ten. What was sequenced was PBMCs or a T cell subset sorted from them (not recorded which). These receptors were obtained from an adult woman who had mild COVID-19 (a few samples of this study predate the infection). Cell type and time point are not known.

This clonotype was recorded a few times. The V gene is TRBV7-6, the J gene TRBJ2-7, with D possibly matching TRBD2 (6 bases). The V gene lost 10 bases and the J gene lost 3 bases, with 16 bases spanning the gap. Germline V gene lookup returns CDR1 SGHVS and CDR2 FNYEAQ. The CDR3 extends over 13 amino acids. Here the CDR3 DNA reads TGTGCCACCTCAGGAGGGGCCGTCTACGAGCAGTACTTC. This encodes CATSGGAVYEQYF.

The table lists this clonotype with a few counts. V gene TRBV3-1 combines with J gene TRBJ2-2, with 7 bases fitting TRBD1. The CDR3 extends over 15 amino acids. The germline CDR1 and CDR2 sequences are LGHDT and YNNKEL (reference sequence). V shed 6 bases, J shed 0 bases, and the junction held 4 bases outside the gene matches. In DNA, the CDR3 is TGTGCCAGCAGTCGGACAGGTCCGAACACCGGGGAGCTGTTTTTT. Translating it yields CASSRTGPNTGELFF.

V is TRBV7-2 and J is TRBJ1-1; tentatively, D is TRBD1 (5 bases). This CDR3 region has 15 residues. Trimming left V 8 bases short and J 0 bases short, with 16 bases between. Germline V gives CDR1 SGHTA, CDR2 FQGNSA. In nucleotides, the CDR3 is TGTGCCAGCGGGGCCGCAGGGACCATGAACACTGAAGCTTTCTTT. This translates into CASGAAGTMNTEAFF.

Ten or more counts support this clonotype. The chain couples TRBV2 to TRBJ2-7; 8 bases line up with TRBD2. V shed 10 bases, J shed 4 bases, and the junction held 15 bases outside the gene matches. Germline loops: CDR1 SNHLY, CDR2 FYNNEI. The CDR3 is 15 amino acids. The CDR3 loop is CANQPGRGATYEQYF. CDR3 DNA: TGTGCCAACCAACCGGGGCGGGGGGCGACATACGAGCAGTACTTC.

The chain recombines TRBV20-1 with TRBJ1-2; no clear D. The CDR3 has 15 residues. Per the germline V gene, CDR1 is DFQATT and CDR2 is SNEGSKA (reference sequence). V was trimmed by 0 bases and J by 13 bases, leaving 24 bases between them. Here the CDR3 reads CSARDVRPTGMACTF. The CDR3 bases are TGCAGTGCTAGAGATGTCCGCCCAACTGGGATGGCTTGCACCTTC.

This clonotype turned up a few times. The genes are TRBV12-3 or TRBV12-4 and TRBJ1-1; D possibly corresponds to TRBD1 (6 bases). The CDR3 covers 13 residues. Trimming pared 8 bases from V and 6 bases from J, leaving 16 bases between. CDR3 region: CASRNLDRAEAFF. CDR3 sequence (DNA): TGTGCCAGCCGAAACCTGGACAGAGCTGAAGCTTTCTTT.

This chain links TRBV7-9 with TRBJ2-3; D possibly corresponds to TRBD2 (5 bases). The length of the CDR3 is 16 residues. The ends were cut back, 2 bases at V and 6 bases at J, with 18 bases in the middle. The V gene's germline CDR1 is SEHNR and CDR2 FQNEAQ (reference sequence). The CDR3 sequence is CASSLPHFPPGDTQYF. The CDR3 DNA reads as TGTGCCAGCAGCTTACCCCACTTCCCCCCGGGGGATACGCAGTATTTT.

The chain is built from TRBV15 and TRBJ2-3, with a tentative D call TRBD2 (5 bases). The V and J ends lost 0 bases and 0 bases respectively, with 10 bases between them. This CDR3 contains 16 residues. Germline V gene data show CDR1 as LNHNV and CDR2 as YYDKDF (reference sequence). CDR3 sequence (DNA): TGTGCCACCAGCAGAGATCGTCGGACTAGCACAGATACGCAGTATTTT. This gives the protein CATSRDRRTSTDTQYF.

This clonotype was counted a few times. The chain has TRBV20-1 and TRBJ2-2; 7 bases line up with TRBD2. With 0 bases clipped from V and 4 bases from J, the junction kept 11 bases outside the gene matches. Germline V gives CDR1 DFQATT, CDR2 SNEGSKA (reference sequence). This CDR3 is built from 17 residues. The CDR3 DNA reads TGCAGTGCTAGAGATAGAGCTAGCGGACGTAGCACCGGGGAGCTGTTTTTT. It specifies CSARDRASGRSTGELFF.

The chain couples TRBV6-5 to TRBJ1-1, with D perhaps TRBD1 (6 bases). V was cut by 2 bases and J by 4 bases, with 11 bases left in between. Looked up from germline, CDR1 is MNHEY and CDR2 is SVGAGI. The CDR3 is 14 amino acids. CDR3 nucleotides: TGTGCCAGCAGTTACGGGGACATCGCCACTGAAGCTTTCTTT. The encoded protein is CASSYGDIATEAFF.

The V gene is TRBV6-5, the J gene TRBJ2-2; 14 positions agree with TRBD2. Germline-derived CDR1 and CDR2 are MNHEY and SVGAGI. The CDR3 totals 15 residues. Trimming cost V 6 bases and J 6 bases; bases outside gene matches: 3. CDR3 residues: CASSLTSGRAGELFF. The CDR3 DNA reads as TGTGCCAGCAGCCTGACTAGCGGGAGGGCCGGGGAGCTGTTTTTT.

This clonotype was counted a few times. The V and J genes are TRBV9 and TRBJ2-7, with TRBD1 matching 9 bases. V shed 3 bases and J 6 bases; nucleotides not matched to a gene: 7. This CDR3 contains 14 residues. Germline CDR1 reads SGDLS; CDR2 reads YYNGEE. Written as DNA, the CDR3 is TGTGCCAGCAGCGAACAGGGGGCTCTCTCCGAGCAGTACTTC. Translation: CASSEQGALSEQYF.

This clonotype was picked up many times. The chain has TRBV12-3 or TRBV12-4 and TRBJ1-1; D unclear. V shed 5 bases and J shed 11 bases, with 12 bases lying between them. This CDR3 region has 11 residues. Here the CDR3 DNA reads TGTGCCAGCAGTGCCCTCTTGATGGCTTTCTTT. Translating it yields CASSALLMAFF.

The chain combines TRBV4-1 with TRBJ2-5; possibly TRBD1 for D (5 bases). V gave up 0 bases and J gave up 0 bases, with 17 bases separating them. The CDR3 extends over 18 amino acids. In germline, CDR1 is MGHRA, CDR2 YSYEKL. This CDR3 reads CASSQDDARAWYQETQYF. The CDR3, as DNA: TGCGCCAGCAGCCAAGACGATGCCAGGGCGTGGTACCAAGAGACCCAGTACTTC.

This clonotype showed up just a few times. This rearrangement joins TRBV28 to TRBJ2-5; 7 positions agree with TRBD1. The V and J ends lost 4 bases and 1 base, in that order; junction bases with no gene match: 12. Germline CDR1 is MDHEN and CDR2 is SYDVKM. The CDR3 covers 17 residues. The CDR3 DNA is TGTGCCAGCAGTTCCGAAGGCTCCCGACAGGGCCAAGAGACCCAGTACTTC. Encoded protein: CASSSEGSRQGQETQYF.

This clonotype was observed a handful of times. This chain joins TRBV7-2 and TRBJ2-5, with a possible D match to TRBD1 (5 bases). Trimming took 0 bases from V and 5 from J, leaving 16 bases between them. This CDR3 has 16 amino acids. Germline-derived CDR1 and CDR2 are SGHTA and FQGNSA. The CDR3 sequence is CASSLAYLRGGETQYF. The CDR3 DNA is TGTGCCAGCAGCTTAGCTTACCTAAGGGGTGGGGAGACCCAGTACTTC.

This clonotype was counted only a few times. This rearrangement joins TRBV29-1 to TRBJ1-5; tentative D call: TRBD1 (5 bases). Germline loops: CDR1 SQVTM, CDR2 ANQGSEA. The CDR3 totals 12 residues. V was cut by 6 bases and J by 1 base, with 7 bases left in between. The CDR3 is CSVWDSNQPQHF. The CDR3, as DNA: TGCAGCGTGTGGGACAGCAATCAGCCCCAGCATTTT.

This clonotype was seen a handful of times. V gene TRBV20-1 combines with J gene TRBJ2-3; D tentatively fits TRBD1 or TRBD2 (6 bases each). The CDR3 is made up of 16 amino acids. V gave up 4 bases and J gave up 1 base, with 18 bases separating them. Germline values: CDR1 DFQATT, CDR2 SNEGSKA (reference sequence). The CDR3: CSAIRLGGWGTDTQYF. In DNA, the CDR3 is TGCAGTGCTATCCGACTAGGGGGTTGGGGCACAGATACGCAGTATTTT.

This clonotype was counted only a few times. The chain couples TRBV29-1 to TRBJ1-1; 12 nucleotides line up with TRBD1. The trim removed 5 bases at V and 8 bases at J, leaving 3 bases unmatched. Germline V gene data show CDR1 as SQVTM and CDR2 as ANQGSEA. CDR3 length equals 12 residues. CDR3 region: CSVPGTGGEAFF. DNA of the CDR3: TGCAGCGTTCCCGGGACAGGGGGCGAAGCTTTCTTT.

The rearrangement links TRBV27 to TRBJ2-3; TRBD1 is a possible D gene (6 bases). This CDR3 spans 13 amino acids. V lost 2 bases and J lost 7, with 10 bases in between. CDR1 and CDR2 (germline): MNHEY, SMNVEV (reference sequence). In DNA, the CDR3 is TGTGCCAGCAGTTTAGTGGGGGCACATACGCAGTATTTT. Its translation: CASSLVGAHTQYF.

The chain employs TRBV29-1 and TRBJ2-3; D not certain. The V and J ends lost 6 bases and 3 bases respectively, with 19 bases between them. The CDR3 is made up of 15 amino acids. Germline assignment: CDR1 SQVTM and CDR2 ANQGSEA. CDR3 amino acids: CSVAPLDERTDTQYF. The CDR3 bases are TGCAGCGTCGCACCCCTTGATGAAAGGACAGATACGCAGTATTTT.

The chain couples TRBV5-1 to TRBJ2-2; a possible D gene is TRBD2 (5 bases). CDR1 and CDR2 from the germline V gene are SGHRS and YFSETQ. V was cut by 3 bases and J by 3 bases, with 9 bases left in between. The CDR3 contains 14 residues. The CDR3 is CASSWAGDTGELFF. As DNA, the CDR3 is TGCGCCAGCAGCTGGGCCGGGGACACCGGGGAGCTGTTTTTT.

In its sample, this clonotype was seen once. The J gene is TRBJ1-1, the V gene TRBV25-1; TRBD1 matches at 10 bases. V shed 3 bases, J shed 1 base, and the junction held 2 bases outside the gene matches. Germline V gene sequence: CDR1 MGHDK, CDR2 SYGVNS. CDR3 size: 15 residues. The CDR3 DNA follows: TGTGCCAGCAGTGAGACAGGGGGCGCGAACACTGAAGCTTTCTTT. The encoded protein is CASSETGGANTEAFF.

The rearrangement joins TRBV4-2 to TRBJ2-7, with 7 bases lining up with TRBD2. The CDR3 consists of 16 residues. The ends lost 5 bases at V and 0 bases at J; junction bases unmatched: 10. Germline lookup yields CDR1 LGHNA and CDR2 YNFKEQ. The CDR3 region is CASSSLERGGSYEQYF. The CDR3 nucleotides are TGTGCCAGCAGCTCGTTAGAGCGGGGAGGCTCCTACGAGCAGTACTTC.

The chain links TRBV24-1 to TRBJ1-2; weak D call: TRBD1 (6 bases). V shed 4 bases and J shed 3 bases, with 11 bases lying between them. From germline, CDR1 is KGHDR and CDR2 SFDVKD. The CDR3 has 14 amino acids. The DNA for the CDR3 is TGTGCCACCAGTGACCCGGGACACGACTATGGCTACACCTTC. Translating it yields CATSDPGHDYGYTF.

This clonotype occurred a few times. The chain has TRBV6-7 and TRBJ2-7, with TRBD2 as a possible D gene (6 bases). TRBV6-7 belongs to the ORF category, with a function that is uncertain. There are 12 residues in the CDR3. V lost 6 bases and J lost 3, with 9 bases in between. CDR3 bases: TGTGCCAGCAGGATAGCGGACTACGAGCAGTACTTC. As protein: CASRIADYEQYF.

V gene TRBV10-3 combines with J gene TRBJ2-1, with D possibly called TRBD1 or TRBD2 (5 bases each). With 3 bases removed from V and 9 bases from J, the gap between germline ends came to 6 bases. CDR3 length: 11 amino acids. From germline, CDR1 is ENHRY and CDR2 SYGVKD. CDR3: CAISDGAEQFF. Written as DNA, the CDR3 is TGTGCCATCAGTGACGGGGCTGAGCAGTTCTTC.

V and J are TRBV7-9 and TRBJ2-3; D is unclear. V lost 3 bases to trimming and J lost 5 bases, with 9 bases between them. Germline lookup yields CDR1 SEHNR and CDR2 FQNEAQ (reference sequence). The CDR3 has 13 residues. The CDR3, as DNA: TGTGCCAGCAGCTTTAAGTTTCTAGATACGCAGTATTTT. Its protein product is CASSFKFLDTQYF.

V gene TRBV10-3 combines with J gene TRBJ2-7, with 8 bases matching TRBD2. Germline assignment: CDR1 ENHRY and CDR2 SYGVKD. Unmatched junction bases numbered 9, after V lost 4 bases and J lost 7 bases. The CDR3 sequence is 14 residues long. CDR3 protein: CAISANGLAGEQYF. The DNA of the CDR3 is TGTGCCATCAGTGCCAATGGACTAGCAGGAGAGCAGTACTTC.